The rows below give T cell receptor beta chains drawn from one sample of a study of beta chain features in type 1 diabetes. The method was immunoSEQ multiplex PCR; TCRdb's version includes in-frame clones alone and lacks a portion of them. Among 240,000 or so clones, 68% were seen once, and the ten largest hold approximately 0.053%. Sequencing was performed on naive CD4+ T cells from blood. The receptors derive from a young man in good health. Both conserved end residues are part of each CDR3. The D gene is left open where the match is weak.

cdr3_aa | d_call | j_call | v_call
CASSVAAGFNEKLFF | NA | TRBJ1-4 | TRBV9
CATTGDKPTDTQYF | NA | TRBJ2-3 | TRBV10-3
CSVDRGSSYNEQFF | NA | TRBJ2-1 | TRBV29-1
CASGPAGALSYEQYF | NA | TRBJ2-7 | TRBV12-5
CAWSADRGDQFF | TRBD1 | TRBJ2-1 | TRBV30
CASSFGDQPQHF | NA | TRBJ1-5 | TRBV7-9
CASSQYKRLTGNF | NA | TRBJ2-7 | TRBV23-1
CASSPDGFYGYTF | NA | TRBJ1-2 | TRBV25-1
CAWARLLAGGEQFF | TRBD2 | TRBJ2-1 | TRBV30
CSVRGGGNTDTQYF | NA | TRBJ2-3 | TRBV29-1
CASSRTVLLPLGEQYF | NA | TRBJ2-7 | TRBV7-2
CASSASGYYEQYF | NA | TRBJ2-7 | TRBV9
CASSPLLGGGHNEQFF | NA | TRBJ2-1 | TRBV4-3
CSVYRWDTGELFF | NA | TRBJ2-2 | TRBV29-1
CASSVGQGVSYEQYF | TRBD1 | TRBJ2-7 | TRBV9
CAIRIGTSGTYEQYF | TRBD2 | TRBJ2-7 | TRBV10-3
CASSLRTGRTDTQYF | TRBD1 | TRBJ2-3 | TRBV6-5
CASSVGSDTDTQYF | NA | TRBJ2-3 | TRBV9
CATSTLGTVGYEQYF | NA | TRBJ2-7 | TRBV15
CASSDGGYTF | NA | TRBJ1-2 | TRBV27
CSVAEGLYGYTF | NA | TRBJ1-2 | TRBV29-1
CASSEDTRTDTQYF | NA | TRBJ2-3 | TRBV2
CASSLGGRTGELFF | TRBD2 | TRBJ2-2 | TRBV7-2
CASSARPRRGSYEQYF | NA | TRBJ2-7 | TRBV7-2
CASSVVASSTDTQYF | NA | TRBJ2-3 | TRBV9
CASSPDDLLQYF | NA | TRBJ2-4 | TRBV18
CASSHSGRSSYNEQFF | TRBD2 | TRBJ2-1 | TRBV7-9
CASSQAREAMRLF | TRBD2 | TRBJ2-1 | TRBV4-3
CALRDTHNEQFF | NA | TRBJ2-1 | TRBV28
CSVSGQANTEAFF | TRBD1 | TRBJ1-1 | TRBV29-1
CASSGGQYQETQYF | TRBD1 | TRBJ2-5 | TRBV2
CASSVVSAGATYNEQFF | TRBD2 | TRBJ2-1 | TRBV9
CASSSRAQTNTEAFF | NA | TRBJ1-1 | TRBV5-6
CAIRGVSGNNEQFF | NA | TRBJ2-1 | TRBV10-3
CASSPSGSYEQYF | NA | TRBJ2-7 | TRBV18
CASSDTGELFF | NA | TRBJ2-2 | TRBV6-7
CSVDVQGENTEAFF | NA | TRBJ1-1 | TRBV29-1
CASTGTGLYEQYF | NA | TRBJ2-7 | TRBV28
CASSWVVVSPQYF | NA | TRBJ2-3 | TRBV7-2
CASSLVQWGTDTQYF | NA | TRBJ2-3 | TRBV7-2